The 6 T cell receptor beta chains presented below share a single source sample, sequenced in a study of human T cells and chemical hapten exposure. The time point: patch test 2, 6 weeks after DPC sensitization. Described treatment: therapeutic diphenylcyclopropenone sensitization with weekly scalp DPC. TCRdb used MiXCR to reprocess the RACE reads, holding one entry per CDR3 protein. The table has tens of thousands of distinct CDR3 sequences, under 13% seen once; the top ten hold around 7.3%. The starting material was whole blood, obtained in connection with sensitization to the hapten diphenylcyclopropenone (DPC). These receptors were taken from a woman aged 45-65 years with alopecia areata. Some clones in this sample may be carry-over from other donors' samples.

This clonotype has ten or more counts. J is TRBJ2-3 and V is TRBV2; 11 bases are a match to TRBD2. This CDR3 has 16 residues. After removal of 2 bases from V and 2 bases from J, the junction contained 3 bases not matched to a gene. Germline assignment: CDR1 SNHLY and CDR2 FYNNEI. The CDR3 protein is CASSEMGLADTDTQYF. The CDR3 DNA is TGTGCCAGCAGTGAAATGGGACTAGCGGACACAGATACGCAGTATTTT. Variable domain in full (rest from reference TRBV2 and TRBJ2-3): EPEVTQTPSHQVTQMGQEVILRCVPISNHLYFYWYRQILGQKVEFLVSFYNNEISEKSEIFDDQFSVERPDGSNFTLKIRSTKLEDSAMYFCASSEMGLADTDTQYFGPGTRLTVL.

This chain links TRBV6-6 with TRBJ1-1, with TRBD1 as a possible D gene (5 bases). Germline V lookup: CDR1 MNHNY, CDR2 SVGAGI (reference sequence). The CDR3 contains 14 residues. Trimming pared 4 bases from V and 0 bases from J, leaving 9 bases between. The CDR3 bases are TGTGCCAGCAGTTGGGGGGGGGTGAACACTGAAGCTTTCTTT. Its translation is CASSWGGVNTEAFF.

This clonotype occurred a few times. V is TRBV28 and J is TRBJ1-5; D unresolved. Germline CDR1 reads MDHEN; CDR2 reads SYDVKM. CDR3 length equals 13 residues. Trimming left V 6 bases short and J 0 bases short, with 6 bases between. CDR3 residues: CASRGYSNQPQHF. CDR3 in DNA: TGTGCCAGCAGGGGGTATAGCAATCAGCCCCAGCATTTT.

In this sample, this clonotype turned up many times. The chain carries TRBV24-1 and TRBJ2-5, with D tentatively TRBD2 (6 bases). Germline V gene lookup returns CDR1 KGHDR and CDR2 SFDVKD. The ends were cut back, 5 bases at V and 1 base at J, with 16 bases in the middle. The CDR3 is 16 amino acids. The CDR3 nucleotides read TGTGCCACCAGTGCCGGAGGAATGGGGGGCCAAGAGACCCAGTACTTC. It encodes CATSAGGMGGQETQYF.

Comment on this clonotype: This may come from a read error, since a much larger clone is one base off. The V and J genes are TRBV29-1 and TRBJ2-7; D remains ambiguous. CDR3 length equals 14 residues. Germline V gene lookup returns CDR1 SQVTM and CDR2 ANQGSEA. Trimming stripped 4 bases from V and 6 bases from J, with 19 bases between. CDR3 protein: CSVGDGKKGSEQYF. CDR3 coding DNA: TGCAGCGTTGGAGACGGCAAAAAAGGGTCCGAGCAGTACTTC.

This clonotype came up a few times. The CDR3 nucleotides are TGTGCCACCGTTTTCTCCTACGAGCAGTACTTC. As protein: CATVFSYEQYF. V gene TRBV6-1 combines with J gene TRBJ2-7; D uncertain. The V end was cut by 10 bases, the J end by 0 bases, with 7 bases between. This CDR3 has 11 amino acids. Germline CDR1 reads MNHNS; CDR2 reads SASEGT.